This T cell receptor (beta chain) was sequenced for a study of blood T cells in healthy people across ages. PBMCs, at least 7 million per sample, were isolated. Using a J-beta primer mix together with a sample-barcoded 5' primer, a second PCR was run for roughly 6 to 12 cycles. TCRdb passed the 5' RACE reads through MiXCR, listing each CDR3 protein once. There are fewer than 2,000,000 distinct CDR3 sequences in the sample; about 31% occur only once, and about 11% lies in the top ten. Looked up from germline, CDR1 is MNHEY and CDR2 is SVGEGT. V was cut by 1 base and J by 5 bases, with 14 bases left in between. The CDR3 is 15 residues long. Overall study findings and caveats: No one knew whether donors had CMV, which possibly confounded expanded clonotype changes.

Regarding this clonotype: Its antigen is as yet unknown.

The V and J genes are TRBV6-2 or TRBV6-3 and TRBJ1-1; no firm D call. The TCR comes from a woman aged 25-40 years in good health. Sequenced: blood. The CDR3 reads CASSYFGTATTEAFF. In nucleotides, the CDR3 is TGTGCCAGCAGTTACTTCGGTACGGCCACTACTGAAGCTTTCTTT.